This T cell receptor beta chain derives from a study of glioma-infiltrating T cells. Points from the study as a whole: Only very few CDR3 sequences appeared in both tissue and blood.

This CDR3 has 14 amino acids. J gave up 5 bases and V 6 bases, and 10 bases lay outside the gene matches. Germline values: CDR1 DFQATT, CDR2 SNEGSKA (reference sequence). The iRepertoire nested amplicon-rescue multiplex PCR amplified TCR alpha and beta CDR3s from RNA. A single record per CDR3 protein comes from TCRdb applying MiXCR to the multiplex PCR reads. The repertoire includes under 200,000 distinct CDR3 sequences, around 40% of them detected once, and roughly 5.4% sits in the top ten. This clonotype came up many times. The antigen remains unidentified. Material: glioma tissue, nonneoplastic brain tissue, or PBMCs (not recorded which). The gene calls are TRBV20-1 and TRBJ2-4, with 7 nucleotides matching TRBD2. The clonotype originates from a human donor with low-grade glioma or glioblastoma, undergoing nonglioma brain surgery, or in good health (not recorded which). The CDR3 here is CSARGSGEQNIQYF. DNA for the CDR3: TGCAGTGCCCGCGGAAGCGGGGAACAAAACATTCAGTACTTC.